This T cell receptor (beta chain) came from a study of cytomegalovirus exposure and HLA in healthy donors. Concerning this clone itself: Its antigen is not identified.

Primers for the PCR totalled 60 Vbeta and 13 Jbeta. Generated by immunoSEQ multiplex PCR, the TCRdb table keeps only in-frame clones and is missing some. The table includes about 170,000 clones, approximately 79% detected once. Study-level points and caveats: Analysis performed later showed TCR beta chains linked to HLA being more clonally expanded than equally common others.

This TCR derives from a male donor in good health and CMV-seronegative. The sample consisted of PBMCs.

The CDR3 DNA sequence: TGTGCCAGCAGCAACTCTGGAAACACCATATATTTT. Translation: CASSNSGNTIYF. The V call is TRBV6-6, the J call TRBJ1-3; D is unresolved. CDR1 is MNHNY, CDR2 SVGAGI, per germline (reference sequence). V lost 6 bases, J lost 0 bases, and 3 bases lay in between. The CDR3 is 12 residues long.